These 31 T cell receptor beta chains share one sample of origin, sequenced in a study of response to subunit inactivated influenza vaccine. TCRdb re-analysed the RT-PCR reads in MiXCR, keeping a single row per CDR3 protein. The table has hundreds of thousands of distinct CDR3 sequences, over 11% seen once; the top ten hold around 6.5%. The sequencing used PBMCs from blood, collected around two weeks before vaccination. These receptors originate from a man aged 50-60 years who received an inactivated influenza vaccine.

This clonotype was counted between two and nine times. This sequence joins TRBV9 and TRBJ2-5; tentative D call: TRBD2 (6 bases). This CDR3 is built from 14 residues. CDR1 and CDR2 from the germline V gene are SGDLS and YYNGEE. V was cut by 0 bases and J by 5 bases, with 11 bases left in between. CDR3 in DNA: TGTGCCAGCAGCGTAGCCCCCGGAGGGGAGACCCAGTACTTC. Its translation: CASSVAPGGETQYF.

This clonotype was observed a handful of times. V is TRBV30 and J is TRBJ1-1; D is possibly TRBD1 (5 bases). CDR1 is GTSNPN and CDR2 is SVGIG in the germline V gene (reference sequence). V was trimmed by 0 bases and J by 0 bases, leaving 11 bases between them. The CDR3 is 15 amino acids. Here the CDR3 reads CAWSVRTIMNTEAFF. In DNA form, the CDR3 reads TGTGCCTGGAGTGTTAGGACAATTATGAACACTGAAGCTTTCTTT.

The J gene is TRBJ2-7, the V gene TRBV20-1; D is possibly TRBD1 (6 bases). The germline V gene has CDR1 DFQATT and CDR2 SNEGSKA (reference sequence). Between the trimmed V and J ends, which lost 2 bases and 0 bases, there was a span of 26 bases. The CDR3 has 19 residues. The CDR3 DNA reads as TGCAGTGCTAGACCCCGGTTGGACAGACGGAGTTCAAGCTCCTACGAGCAGTACTTC. Amino acids: CSARPRLDRRSSSSYEQYF.

A few counts support this clonotype. The gene calls are TRBV28 and TRBJ2-3, with D maybe TRBD1 (6 bases). The CDR3 loop spans 16 amino acids. In germline, CDR1 is MDHEN, CDR2 SYDVKM. V was pared by 7 bases and J by 0 bases, with 17 bases between. CDR3 sequence reads: CASTLGAESSTDTQYF. In nucleotides, the CDR3 is TGTGCCAGCACCCTGGGGGCAGAGTCTAGCACAGATACGCAGTATTTT.

The chain is built from TRBV5-6 and TRBJ2-3, with D unclear. Germline CDR1 reads SGHDT; CDR2 reads YYEEEE. The CDR3 covers 13 residues. V was trimmed by 6 bases and J by 8 bases, leaving 16 bases between them. The CDR3 region has the DNA TGTGCCAGCAAAAATTATAGAGAGTCTACGCAGTATTTT. As protein: CASKNYRESTQYF.

In this sample, this clonotype turned up a few times. The chain is built from TRBV4-2 and TRBJ2-3; D gene ambiguous. Germline V gene data show CDR1 as LGHNA and CDR2 as YNFKEQ. The CDR3 length is 16 residues. V was cut by 4 bases and J by 1 base, with 15 bases left in between. Here the CDR3 DNA reads TGTGCCAGCAGCCCTATCCGAGACTCTGGCACAGATACGCAGTATTTT. It translates to CASSPIRDSGTDTQYF.

This clonotype was observed a few times. The chain carries TRBV28 and TRBJ2-1; weak D call: TRBD2 (6 bases). The CDR3 contains 15 residues. Per germline, CDR1 MDHEN and CDR2 SYDVKM. V was trimmed by 5 bases and J by 4 bases, leaving 15 bases between them. CDR3 residues: CASSGLTTYYNEQFF. CDR3 DNA: TGTGCCAGCAGTGGACTAACTACATATTACAATGAGCAGTTCTTC.

A few counts support this clonotype. This chain links TRBV20-1 with TRBJ2-7; 10 nucleotides agree with TRBD2. The junction had 9 bases not matched to a gene; V was cut back by 6 bases and J by 1 base. The germline V gene has CDR1 DFQATT and CDR2 SNEGSKA (reference sequence). The CDR3 runs 15 residues. The CDR3 here is CSATGLAGVSYEQYF. Here the CDR3 DNA reads TGCAGTGCCACCGGCCTAGCGGGGGTATCCTACGAGCAGTACTTC.

This clonotype appeared a few times. This CDR3 reads CASSLFDRLDRAGEKLFF. The CDR3 DNA sequence: TGTGCCAGCAGCTTATTCGATCGATTGGACAGGGCGGGGGAAAAACTGTTTTTT. V usage is TRBV11-2 and J usage is TRBJ1-4; the match to TRBD1 covers 8 bases. The junction had 16 bases not matched to a gene; V was cut back by 2 bases and J by 8 bases. Germline V gene lookup returns CDR1 SGHAT and CDR2 FQNNGV. CDR3 length: 18 residues.

The V and J genes are TRBV3-2 and TRBJ2-3; TRBD2 is the table's D call and was not checked against the DNA. TRBV3-2 is classified as a pseudogene. CDR3 length: 18 amino acids. The chain's CDR3 is CAICFPKREGLIADTQYF. CDR3 sequence (DNA): TGTGCCATCTGTTTCCCTAAGCGGGAGGGCCTAATCGCAGATACGCAGTATTTT.

In its sample, this clonotype was seen a few times. The genes are TRBV10-3 and TRBJ2-5; D not certain. This CDR3 comprises 14 residues. Germline-derived CDR1 and CDR2 are ENHRY and SYGVKD. V lost 2 bases and J lost 2, with 9 bases in between. The DNA for the CDR3 is TGTGCCATCAGTGAGATGGGATCTCAAGAGACCCAGTACTTC. Protein product: CAISEMGSQETQYF.

In this sample, this clonotype turned up once. This rearrangement joins TRBV4-2 to TRBJ1-1; D remains ambiguous. V gave up 1 base and J gave up 4 bases, with 13 bases separating them. The CDR3 totals 15 residues. CDR1 and CDR2 (germline): LGHNA, YNFKEQ. CDR3 region: CASSQGEVRSTEAFF. As DNA, the CDR3 is TGTGCCAGCAGCCAAGGGGAAGTTCGTTCCACTGAAGCTTTCTTT.

The chain combines TRBV28 with TRBJ2-5; D gene unclear. Germline V lookup: CDR1 MDHEN, CDR2 SYDVKM. The CDR3 has 14 amino acids. Trimming pared 7 bases from V and 1 base from J, leaving 13 bases between. This chain's CDR3 is CASTSERIQETQYF. The DNA for the CDR3 is TGTGCCAGCACTTCCGAGAGGATCCAAGAGACCCAGTACTTC.

This clonotype has a handful of counts. This sequence joins TRBV9 and TRBJ2-2, with 7 bases aligning to TRBD1. The germline CDR1 and CDR2 sequences are SGDLS and YYNGEE. This CDR3 spans 16 amino acids. V was pared by 0 bases and J by 3 bases, with 5 bases of the junction left unmatched. CDR3 sequence: CASSVADRVDTGELFF. The CDR3 nucleotides read TGTGCCAGCAGCGTAGCCGACAGGGTGGACACCGGGGAGCTGTTTTTT.

This clonotype was seen a handful of times. This chain links TRBV24-1 with TRBJ1-2; D remains ambiguous. This CDR3 is 14 amino acids long. CDR1 is KGHDR and CDR2 is SFDVKD in the germline V gene. V shed 1 base and J shed 5 bases, with 10 bases lying between them. CDR3 loop: CATSDFAQNYGYTF. The CDR3 nucleotides read TGTGCCACCAGTGATTTCGCCCAAAATTATGGCTACACCTTC.

This clonotype was counted ten times or more. The chain recombines TRBV30 with TRBJ2-2; the match to TRBD2 covers 7 bases. V was pared by 2 bases and J by 6 bases, with 6 bases of the junction left unmatched. The germline CDR1 and CDR2 sequences are GTSNPN and SVGIG (reference sequence). This CDR3 has 14 residues. CDR3 in amino acids: CAWSLAEPAGELFF. CDR3 bases: TGTGCCTGGAGTCTAGCGGAACCGGCCGGGGAGCTGTTTTTT.

Many counts were recorded for this clonotype. The rearrangement links TRBV28 to TRBJ1-2; no reliable D call. V dropped 7 bases and J dropped 2 bases, with 14 bases sitting between them. Germline lookup yields CDR1 MDHEN and CDR2 SYDVKM. The CDR3 covers 14 residues. The CDR3 DNA reads TGTGCCAGCATGAGTCCTACACGGAACTATGGCTACACCTTC. Translating it yields CASMSPTRNYGYTF.

Only a few counts were recorded for this clonotype. The gene calls are TRBV7-2 and TRBJ2-7, with 8 bases aligning to TRBD1. Per germline, CDR1 SGHTA and CDR2 FQGNSA. V gave up 5 bases and J gave up 3 bases; unmatched junction bases: 12. This CDR3 contains 16 residues. The CDR3 DNA reads TGTGCCAGCAGCCAGGGGGCCGACCGGGGGCTCTACGAGCAGTACTTC. This translates into CASSQGADRGLYEQYF.

This clonotype has at least ten counts. One end of the junction does not line up with germline, which may come from a read error. The rearrangement links TRBV5-5 to TRBJ1-1; possible D gene TRBD1, 6 bases. The CDR3 runs 14 residues. CDR1 and CDR2 from the germline V gene are SGHKS and YYEKEE (reference sequence). The CDR3 protein is CASSLWDMNTEAFF. The CDR3 nucleotides read TGCGCCAGCAGCTTATGGGACATGAACACTGAAGCTTTCTTT.

The gene calls are TRBV11-3 and TRBJ2-1; D is ambiguous. The V and J ends lost 5 bases and 10 bases respectively, with 12 bases between them. Germline-derived CDR1 and CDR2 are SGHNT and YENEEA. The CDR3 consists of 12 residues. For the CDR3, the DNA is TGTGCCAGCAGCCGTTACGTCGGAGAGCAGTTCTTC. Translated: CASSRYVGEQFF.

This clonotype was counted between two and nine times. The chain carries TRBV5-1 and TRBJ1-6; the D is unclear. Trimming stripped 0 bases from V and 10 bases from J, with 14 bases between. Germline lookup yields CDR1 SGHRS and CDR2 YFSETQ. This CDR3 is built from 15 residues. CDR3 sequence reads: CASSLAGSSRSPLHF. The CDR3 nucleotides read TGCGCCAGCAGCTTGGCGGGGAGTTCTAGGTCACCCCTCCACTTT.

The chain links TRBV5-1 to TRBJ1-4; 10 nucleotides match TRBD1. The germline CDR1 and CDR2 sequences are SGHRS and YFSETQ. This CDR3 comprises 15 residues. V shed 4 bases and J 8 bases; nucleotides not matched to a gene: 8. The DNA for the CDR3 is TGCGCCAGCAGCAACGACAGGGGGCGACGAGAAAAACTGTTTTTT. Translating gives CASSNDRGRREKLFF.

The J gene is TRBJ2-7, the V gene TRBV7-2, with 8 nucleotides matching TRBD1. Germline-derived CDR1 and CDR2 are SGHTA and FQGNSA. This CDR3 is built from 16 residues. Trimming cost V 1 base and J 4 bases; bases outside gene matches: 9. This CDR3 is CASSLDLAGGRYEQYF. DNA of the CDR3: TGTGCCAGCAGCTTAGATTTGGCAGGGGGCCGGTACGAGCAGTACTTC.

This clonotype was counted between two and nine times. The CDR3 protein is CASSFSGTDQETQYF. CDR3 coding DNA: TGTGCCAGCAGTTTCTCCGGGACCGACCAAGAGACCCAGTACTTC. V usage is TRBV28 and J usage is TRBJ2-5; D may correspond to TRBD1 or TRBD2 (5 bases each). Germline V CDR1 and CDR2: MDHEN, SYDVKM. This CDR3 has 15 amino acids. Trimming left V 3 bases short and J 0 bases short, with 11 bases between.

This chain joins TRBV10-2 and TRBJ1-4; D gene ambiguous. V gave up 5 bases and J gave up 8 bases, with 9 bases separating them. The CDR3 is 12 amino acids. In germline, CDR1 is WSHSY, CDR2 SAAADI. CDR3 region: CASSSMREKLFF. CDR3 DNA sequence: TGCGCCAGCAGTTCTATGAGAGAAAAACTGTTTTTT.

This chain links TRBV20-1 with TRBJ1-1; D ambiguous. CDR3 length: 14 amino acids. Trimming stripped 0 bases from V and 6 bases from J, with 14 bases between. Germline values: CDR1 DFQATT, CDR2 SNEGSKA (reference sequence). CDR3 amino acids: CSARDEVRGAEAFF. In DNA, the CDR3 is TGCAGTGCTAGAGATGAAGTTCGCGGGGCTGAAGCTTTCTTT.

This sequence joins TRBV7-2 and TRBJ2-1, with TRBD1 matching over 8 bases. After removal of 5 bases from V and 5 bases from J, the junction contained 14 bases not matched to a gene. This CDR3 is built from 17 residues. Germline loops: CDR1 SGHTA, CDR2 FQGNSA. CDR3 sequence reads: CASSRGTGGYRDNEQFF. The CDR3 DNA sequence: TGTGCCAGCAGCCGTGGAACAGGGGGATATCGGGACAATGAGCAGTTCTTC.

This clonotype was seen only a few times. This chain links TRBV5-5 with TRBJ2-7, with D maybe TRBD2 (5 bases). CDR1 SGHKS and CDR2 YYEKEE come from the germline V gene (reference sequence). The CDR3 has 15 residues. Trimming took 4 bases from V and 5 from J, leaving 19 bases between them. CDR3 in DNA: TGTGCCAGCAGCGATCCGGGATTCGCGCGCCACGAGCAGTACTTC. Amino acids: CASSDPGFARHEQYF. Looking up the rest from reference TRBV5-5 and TRBJ2-7 gives the full variable domain: DAGVTQSPTHLIKTRGQQVTLRCSPISGHKSVSWYQQVLGQGPQFIFQYYEKEERGRGNFPDRFSARQFPNYSSELNVNALLLGDSALYLCASSDPGFARHEQYFGPGTRLTVT.

This clonotype has a count of ten or more. The chain employs TRBV12-3 or TRBV12-4 and TRBJ2-7, with 9 positions matching TRBD2. This CDR3 comprises 14 residues. V dropped 6 bases and J dropped 2; count of bases not matched to a gene: 5. The CDR3 here is CASSPGGRAYEQYF. DNA of the CDR3: TGTGCCAGCAGCCCCGGCGGGAGGGCCTACGAGCAGTACTTC.

The chain uses TRBV29-1 and TRBJ2-3; 7 bases map to TRBD2. V was clipped by 4 bases and J by 2 bases; unmatched bases: 3. The CDR3 is 13 residues long. Germline V lookup: CDR1 SQVTM, CDR2 ANQGSEA. The CDR3 bases are TGCAGCGTTGGGGGGGGAATCACAGATACGCAGTATTTT. Translation gives CSVGGGITDTQYF.

This clonotype has only a few counts. The chain has TRBV4-1 and TRBJ2-7; D may be TRBD2 (7 bases). With 1 base removed from V and 3 bases from J, the gap between germline ends came to 13 bases. This CDR3 is 15 amino acids long. Germline V gene data show CDR1 as MGHRA and CDR2 as YSYEKL. The CDR3 region is CASSQVAGAGYEQYF. The DNA of the CDR3 is TGCGCCAGCAGCCAAGTTGCGGGGGCGGGCTACGAGCAGTACTTC.